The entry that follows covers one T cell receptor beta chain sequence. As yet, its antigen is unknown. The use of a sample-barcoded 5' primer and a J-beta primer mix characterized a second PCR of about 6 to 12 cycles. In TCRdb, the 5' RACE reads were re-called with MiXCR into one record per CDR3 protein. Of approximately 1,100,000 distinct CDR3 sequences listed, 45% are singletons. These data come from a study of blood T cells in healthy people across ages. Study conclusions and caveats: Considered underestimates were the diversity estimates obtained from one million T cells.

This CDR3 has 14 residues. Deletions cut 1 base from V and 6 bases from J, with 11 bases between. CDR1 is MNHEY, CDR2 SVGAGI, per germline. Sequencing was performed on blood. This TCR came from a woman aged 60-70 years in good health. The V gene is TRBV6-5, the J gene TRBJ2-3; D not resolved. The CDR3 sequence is CASSYWQLSDTQYF. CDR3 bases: TGTGCCAGCAGTTACTGGCAGTTATCCGATACGCAGTATTTT.